This T cell receptor (beta chain) was captured in a study of blood T cells in healthy people across ages. Study-wide background: The capture of about one barcoded beta molecule per two T cells was achieved by template switching.

Whole-study findings and limits: Age brought a roughly linear fall in TCR beta diversity measured per million T cells.

There are 12 residues in the CDR3. The germline V and J ends were trimmed by 5 bases and 8 bases, with 9 bases remaining between them. The donors, all healthy, were Caucasians living in Russia, aged about 6 to 100. Investigators took about 9.2 milliliters of peripheral blood from every donor. Details on this clonotype: The antigen remains unidentified.

Sample-barcoded 5' priming and a J-beta primer mix drove a second PCR of about 6 to 12 cycles. TCRdb reprocessed the 5' RACE reads with MiXCR, giving one entry per CDR3 protein. Of about 780,000 distinct CDR3 sequences in the sample, around half were seen once. The TCR sequence derives from a man older than 75 in good health. This chain uses TRBV12-3 or TRBV12-4 with TRBJ1-4; D not certain. The sequenced material came from blood. The CDR3 loop is CASSPREEKLFF. The DNA of the CDR3 is TGTGCCAGCAGTCCCCGGGAGGAAAAACTGTTTTTT.